Listed below are T cell receptor beta chains from one sample, sequenced in a study of blood T cell repertoires in COVID-19. The method was immunoSEQ multiplex PCR; TCRdb's version includes in-frame clones alone and lacks a portion of them. The sample contains 150,000 to 200,000 clones, 80% to 90% of which appear only once. Input material: peripheral blood. Every receptor here comes from a man younger than 35 who had recovered from COVID-19. The CDR3 runs from the conserved cysteine through the conserved F or W. D genes are given only for firm matches. Not every row has a clone size; where given, it reads once, few, many or a size class.

CDR3 | DNA | J | V | size | D
CASSRTGNSNQPQHF | TGTGCCAGCAGCCGGACAGGAAATAGCAATCAGCCCCAGCATTTT | TRBJ1-5 | TRBV7-2 | NA | TRBD1
CASSWRGPNTEAFF | TGTGCCAGCAGTTGGAGGGGGCCGAACACTGAAGCTTTCTTT | TRBJ1-1 | TRBV6-5 | NA | TRBD1
CASSLGQLFQETQYF | TGTGCCAGCAGCTTGGGACAGTTATTCCAAGAGACCCAGTACTTC | TRBJ2-5 | TRBV7-9 | NA | TRBD1
CASSPGTGRAYNEQFF | TGTGCCAGCAGCCCAGGGACAGGCCGAGCCTACAATGAGCAGTTCTTC | TRBJ2-1 | TRBV7-3 | NA | TRBD1
CASSLSGAGNQPQHF | TGTGCCAGCAGTTTATCAGGGGCCGGCAATCAGCCCCAGCATTTT | TRBJ1-5 | TRBV28 | NA | NA
CASSKTGKNTEAFF | TGTGCCAGCAGCAAAACAGGGAAAAACACTGAAGCTTTCTTT | TRBJ1-1 | TRBV21-1 | NA | NA
CASSPDSTYEQYF | TGTGCCAGCTCACCGGACAGTACCTACGAGCAGTACTTC | TRBJ2-7 | TRBV18 | once | NA
CASSLGRGLNQPQHF | TGTGCCAGCAGTTTAGGGAGGGGCCTCAATCAGCCCCAGCATTTT | TRBJ1-5 | TRBV27 | once | NA
CASSLGAGGLTGELFF | TGTGCCAGCAGCTTAGGAGCGGGAGGACTCACCGGGGAGCTGTTTTTT | TRBJ2-2 | TRBV11-1 | NA | TRBD2
CASSRPGAREKLFF | TGTGCCAGCAGCCGGCCAGGGGCGCGGGAAAAACTGTTTTTT | TRBJ1-4 | TRBV27 | NA | NA
CASSLETQGMGWEQYF | TGTGCCAGCAGCTTAGAGACCCAGGGCATGGGGTGGGAGCAGTACTTC | TRBJ2-7 | TRBV11-2 | NA | NA
CASSPITTGRPTEAFF | TGTGCCAGCAGCCCCATCACTACAGGGCGTCCCACTGAAGCTTTCTTT | TRBJ1-1 | TRBV7-9 | once | NA
CASSLLAGAGEQFF | TGCGCCAGCAGCTTACTAGCGGGAGCTGGAGAGCAGTTCTTC | TRBJ2-1 | TRBV5-1 | once | TRBD2
CASSSTTGENEKLFF | TGCGCCAGCAGCTCAACGACAGGGGAAAATGAAAAACTGTTTTTT | TRBJ1-4 | TRBV5-1 | once | TRBD1
CASVSLDSANYGYTF | TGTGCCAGCGTTTCCCTCGACAGCGCTAACTATGGCTACACCTTC | TRBJ1-2 | TRBV27 | NA | NA
CASSYGDRGETQYF | TGTGCCAGCAGTTACGGGGACAGAGGGGAGACCCAGTACTTC | TRBJ2-5 | TRBV6-2/TRBV6-3 | NA | TRBD1
CASSEKLADAGVQPQHF | TGTGCCAGCAGCGAGAAGCTGGCAGATGCGGGGGTGCAGCCCCAGCATTTT | TRBJ1-5 | TRBV5-5 | NA | NA
CASSIPGAYTEAFF | TGTGCCAGTAGTATTCCGGGAGCGTACACTGAAGCTTTCTTT | TRBJ1-1 | TRBV19 | NA | NA
CASSPDKTWSAFF | TGTGCCAGCAGCCCGGACAAGACATGGTCAGCTTTCTTT | TRBJ1-1 | TRBV5-5 | NA | NA
CASSLPLAGDSYEQYF | TGTGCCAGCAGTTTACCGCTAGCGGGGGACTCCTACGAGCAGTACTTC | TRBJ2-7 | TRBV28 | NA | TRBD2
CASSYGSGSYEQYF | TGTGCCAGCAGTTACGGGAGCGGATCCTACGAGCAGTACTTC | TRBJ2-7 | TRBV6-5 | NA | NA
CAIRGLAPEQFF | TGTGCCATCAGGGGACTAGCCCCTGAGCAGTTCTTC | TRBJ2-1 | TRBV10-3 | once | TRBD2
CASSNGLPTGPYF | TGTGCCAGCAGCAATGGACTTCCCACCGGGCCGTATTTT | TRBJ2-3 | TRBV21-1 | NA | NA
CASSLTGSSYEQYF | TGTGCCAGCAGTTTGACAGGGAGCTCCTACGAGCAGTACTTC | TRBJ2-7 | TRBV28 | NA | TRBD1
CASSPFSGGYEQYF | TGTGCCAGCAGCCCATTCTCCGGGGGCTACGAGCAGTACTTC | TRBJ2-7 | TRBV3-1/TRBV3-2 | NA | NA
CASSLLSPLLTDEQFF | TGTGCCAGCAGTTTATTGAGTCCCCTACTTACCGATGAGCAGTTCTTC | TRBJ2-1 | TRBV27 | NA | NA
CASSSQGAGSTEAFF | TGTGCCAGCAGCTCACAGGGGGCTGGGAGCACTGAAGCTTTCTTT | TRBJ1-1 | TRBV7-2 | NA | TRBD1
CATSRDRWSSGRGGELFF | TGTGCCACCAGCAGAGATCGGTGGTCTAGCGGGAGGGGAGGGGAGCTGTTTTTT | TRBJ2-2 | TRBV15 | NA | TRBD2
CSVGRTGGSTDTQYF | TGCAGCGTTGGAAGGACGGGGGGAAGCACAGATACGCAGTATTTT | TRBJ2-3 | TRBV29-1 | NA | TRBD2
CASSNRLGLHLGGELFF | TGTGCCAGCAGCAACAGACTAGGCCTTCACTTGGGCGGGGAGCTGTTTTTT | TRBJ2-2 | TRBV7-2 | NA | NA
CASSPPGQGGSIGEAFF | TGTGCCAGCTCACCACCGGGACAGGGAGGGTCTATTGGTGAAGCTTTCTTT | TRBJ1-1 | TRBV18 | NA | TRBD1
CASSLASSYNEQFF | TGCGCCAGCTCCCTAGCGAGCTCCTACAATGAGCAGTTCTTC | TRBJ2-1 | TRBV10-2 | NA | NA
CASSQLGLAGRNEQFF | TGCGCCAGCAGCCAACTGGGACTAGCGGGAAGGAATGAGCAGTTCTTC | TRBJ2-1 | TRBV4-3 | NA | TRBD2
CASSHSLRVAGLYEQYF | TGTGCCAGCAGCCATAGCCTCCGTGTTGCGGGGCTCTACGAGCAGTACTTC | TRBJ2-7 | TRBV9 | NA | NA
CASSPGLAGTETQYF | TGTGCCAGCAGCCCGGGACTAGCGGGAACAGAGACCCAGTACTTC | TRBJ2-5 | TRBV11-3 | NA | TRBD2
CAGGTSSYEQYF | TGTGCCGGGGGGACTTCCTCCTACGAGCAGTACTTC | TRBJ2-7 | TRBV28 | once | NA
CASSQDTSLQTQYF | TGTGCCAGCAGCCAAGATACTAGCCTACAGACCCAGTACTTC | TRBJ2-5 | TRBV3-1/TRBV3-2 | NA | NA
CASIQGYEQYF | TGTGCCAGCATACAGGGCTACGAGCAGTACTTC | TRBJ2-7 | TRBV25-1 | few | NA
CASSLGSGHNEQFF | TGTGCCAGCAGCTTGGGTAGCGGACACAATGAGCAGTTCTTC | TRBJ2-1 | TRBV11-3 | NA | NA
CASAIEETQYF | TGTGCCAGCGCCATAGAAGAGACCCAGTACTTC | TRBJ2-5 | TRBV3-1/TRBV3-2 | few | NA
CASSPSPGQDPYF | TGTGCCAGCAGCCCATCCCCCGGACAGGACCCGTACTTC | TRBJ2-4 | TRBV7-2 | NA | TRBD1
CASGLGSYNSPLHF | TGCGCCAGCGGCCTTGGCTCCTATAATTCACCCCTCCACTTT | TRBJ1-6 | TRBV5-1 | NA | NA
CASSPWRDTGELFF | TGTGCCAGTTCACCGTGGAGGGACACCGGGGAGCTGTTTTTT | TRBJ2-2 | TRBV18 | NA | NA
CASSLVSGRGETQYF | TGTGCCAGCAGTTTAGTAAGCGGGAGAGGAGAGACCCAGTACTTC | TRBJ2-5 | TRBV28 | NA | TRBD2
CASSLSLLGAGEQYF | TGTGCCAGCAGTTTAAGTTTGCTAGGAGCTGGCGAGCAGTACTTC | TRBJ2-7 | TRBV28 | NA | NA
CASSNRRQGGAGNTIYF | TGTGCCAGTAGTAATCGTCGGCAGGGAGGAGCTGGAAACACCATATATTTT | TRBJ1-3 | TRBV19 | NA | NA
CASSEYRTPARQFF | TGTGCCAGCAGTGAATATCGGACACCCGCTCGGCAGTTCTTC | TRBJ2-1 | TRBV2 | NA | NA